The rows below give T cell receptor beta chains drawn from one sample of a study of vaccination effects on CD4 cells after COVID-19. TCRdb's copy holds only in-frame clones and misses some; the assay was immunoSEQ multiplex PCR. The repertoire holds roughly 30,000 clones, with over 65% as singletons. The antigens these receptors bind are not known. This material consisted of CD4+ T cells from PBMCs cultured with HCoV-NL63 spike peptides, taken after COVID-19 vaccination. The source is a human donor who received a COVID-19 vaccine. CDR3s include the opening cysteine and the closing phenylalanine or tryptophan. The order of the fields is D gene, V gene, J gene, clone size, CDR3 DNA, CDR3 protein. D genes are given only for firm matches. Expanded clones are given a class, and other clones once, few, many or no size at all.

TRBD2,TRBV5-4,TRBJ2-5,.,TGTGCCAGCAGCTTACGGGCTCTAGCGGGGCAACAAGAGACCCAGTACTTC,CASSLRALAGQQETQYF
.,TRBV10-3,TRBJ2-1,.,TGTGCGGCCGGGACTGCATACAATGAGCAGTTCTTC,CAAGTAYNEQFF
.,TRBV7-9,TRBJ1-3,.,TGTGCCAGCAGCTTCGGACCGTTAGACTCTGGAAACACCATATATTTT,CASSFGPLDSGNTIYF
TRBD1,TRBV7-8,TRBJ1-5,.,TGTGCCAGCAGCTTAACAGGGGGCGCGGAACAGCCCCAGCATTTT,CASSLTGGAEQPQHF
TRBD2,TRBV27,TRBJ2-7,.,TGTGCCAGCAGCCGGAGGGGACGGACTAGCGGTACCTACGAGCAGTACTTC,CASSRRGRTSGTYEQYF
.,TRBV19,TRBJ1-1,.,TGTGCCAGTAGTATAGCGCCGGGGGCGGTAGGCACTGAAGCTTTCTTT,CASSIAPGAVGTEAFF
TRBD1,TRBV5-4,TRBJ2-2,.,TGTGCCAGCAGCTTTTTCAGGGGGTCGGGGTACACCGGGGAGCTGTTTTTT,CASSFFRGSGYTGELFF
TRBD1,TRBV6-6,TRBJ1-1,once,TGTGCCAGCAGCGAACAGGGGAATGAAGCTTTCTTT,CASSEQGNEAFF
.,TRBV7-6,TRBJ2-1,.,TGTGCCAGCAGCTTAGAGCGACTAGGTAGCTCCTACAATGAGCAGTTCTTC,CASSLERLGSSYNEQFF
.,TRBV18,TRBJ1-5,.,TGTGCCAGCTCACCTGACGTGGCGATGGGGCCCCAGCATTTT,CASSPDVAMGPQHF
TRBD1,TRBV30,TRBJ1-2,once,TGTGCCTGGAGTTCCAGAGGGGGCGGGATGGGCTATGGCTACACCTTC,CAWSSRGGGMGYGYTF
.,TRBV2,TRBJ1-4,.,TGTGCCAGCACCTCCCCACAGGGAGGCTCTGAAAAACTGTTTTTT,CASTSPQGGSEKLFF
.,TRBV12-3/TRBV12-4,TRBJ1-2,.,TGTGCCAGCAGAGTTCCAGGGGATGGCTACACCTTC,CASRVPGDGYTF
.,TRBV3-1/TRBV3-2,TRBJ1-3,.,TGTGCCAGCAGCCAAAATGAGGCGGGAACCTCTGGAAACACCATATATTTT,CASSQNEAGTSGNTIYF
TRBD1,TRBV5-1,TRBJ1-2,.,TGCGCCAGCAGCTTGGCCCCAGGGGGCGACTATGGCTACACCTTC,CASSLAPGGDYGYTF
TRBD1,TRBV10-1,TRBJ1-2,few,TGCGCCAGCAGTGGACGGACAGGGGCCTATGATGGCTACACCTTC,CASSGRTGAYDGYTF
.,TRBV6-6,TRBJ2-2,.,TGTGCCAGCAGTAATACAGGGATCGGGGAGCTGTTTTTT,CASSNTGIGELFF
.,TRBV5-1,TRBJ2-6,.,TGCGCCAGCAGCCTACGGGTGCGAGGGGCCAACGTCCTGACTTTC,CASSLRVRGANVLTF
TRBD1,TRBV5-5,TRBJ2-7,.,TGTGCCAGCGGCGGAGGAGGACAGGGCCTTTCCTACGAGCAGTACTTC,CASGGGGQGLSYEQYF
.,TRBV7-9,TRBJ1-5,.,TGTGCCAGCAGCAGGGAGGGCCAGCCCCAGCATTTT,CASSREGQPQHF
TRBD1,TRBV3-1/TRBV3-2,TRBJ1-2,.,TGTGCCAGCAGCCAAGGACAGGGACAACGAGATGGCTACACCTTC,CASSQGQGQRDGYTF
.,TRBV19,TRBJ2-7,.,TGTGCCAGTAGCGAGAGCTCCTACGAGCAGTACTTC,CASSESSYEQYF
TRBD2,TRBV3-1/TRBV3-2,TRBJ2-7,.,TGTGCCAGCAGCTCAGGGACTAGCGGGAGAGCCTTATACTTC,CASSSGTSGRALYF
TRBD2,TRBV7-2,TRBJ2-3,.,TGTGCCAGCAGCGCCCAGAGCGGGAGTGGAGATACGCAGTATTTT,CASSAQSGSGDTQYF
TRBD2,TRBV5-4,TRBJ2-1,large,TGTGCCAGCAGCCCGACTAGCGGGAGGGCCCCTGAGCAGTTCTTC,CASSPTSGRAPEQFF
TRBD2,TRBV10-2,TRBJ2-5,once,TGCGCCAGCACCCAGCGGACTAGCGGGAAGGAGACCCAGTACTTC,CASTQRTSGKETQYF
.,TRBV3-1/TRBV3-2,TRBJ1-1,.,TGTGCCAGCAGCCAAGGGACGGACGGTGAAGCTTTCTTT,CASSQGTDGEAFF
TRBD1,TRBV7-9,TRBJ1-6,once,TGTGCCAGCAGCTTTCAGGGGGGTGGTTCACCCCTCCACTTT,CASSFQGGGSPLHF
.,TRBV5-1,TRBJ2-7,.,TGCGCCAGCAGCTTTTCTACAGGCCGTCTGACCTACGAGCAGTACTTC,CASSFSTGRLTYEQYF
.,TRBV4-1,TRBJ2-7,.,TGCGCCAGCAGCCAAGGGTCAGCCCGTTTCTACGAGCAGTACTTC,CASSQGSARFYEQYF
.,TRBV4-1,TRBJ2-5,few,TGCGCCAGCAGTTATGACCCAAGAGGGAGGGAGACCCAGTACTTC,CASSYDPRGRETQYF
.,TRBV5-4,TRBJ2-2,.,TGTGCCAGCAGCCCCGAAGTTGGCGCGGGGGAGCTGTTTTTT,CASSPEVGAGELFF
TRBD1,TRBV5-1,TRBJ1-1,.,TGCGCCAGCGTTGGGGGAGAGACAGGGGCCATCACTGAAGCTTTCTTT,CASVGGETGAITEAFF
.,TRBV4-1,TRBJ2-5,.,TGCGCCAGCAGCCAAGTATTATCGGAGACCCAGTACTTC,CASSQVLSETQYF
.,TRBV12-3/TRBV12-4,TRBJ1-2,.,TGTGCCAGCAGTTCCCGTTCTGTCTATGGCTACACCTTC,CASSSRSVYGYTF
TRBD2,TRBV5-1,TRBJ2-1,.,TGCGCCAGCAGCTCGCCAACTAGCGGGAGGGCCGGCTCCCACAATGAGCAGTTCTTC,CASSSPTSGRAGSHNEQFF
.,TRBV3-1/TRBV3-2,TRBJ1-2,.,TGTGCCAGCAGGGTCTCGGGGGGCGAATTTCGCGGCTACACCTTC,CASRVSGGEFRGYTF
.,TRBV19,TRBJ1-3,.,TGTGCCAGTACCTCGACTGGGAGCTCTGGAAACACCATATATTTT,CASTSTGSSGNTIYF
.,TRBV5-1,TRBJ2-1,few,TGCGCCAGCAGCTCAGGGAACGAGCAGTTCTTC,CASSSGNEQFF
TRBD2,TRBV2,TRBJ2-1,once,TGTGCCAGCAGTGAAGTAGGAGCGGGATACAATGAGCAGTTCTTC,CASSEVGAGYNEQFF